These 25 T cell receptor beta chains originate from one sample sequenced in a study of T-cell memory formation after mild COVID-19. Each CDR3 protein gets one entry after TCRdb re-called the 5' RACE reads with MiXCR. The data contain fewer than 95,000 distinct CDR3 sequences, 10% to 15% of them singletons. The sequenced sample consisted of PBMCs or a T cell subset sorted from them (not recorded which). The source is an adult woman who had mild COVID-19 (a few samples of this study predate the infection). Cell type and time point are not known.

J is TRBJ2-1 and V is TRBV19, with D perhaps matching TRBD1 (5 bases). The CDR3 totals 13 residues. Germline V gene data show CDR1 as LNHDA and CDR2 as SQIVND (reference sequence). Trimming cost V 3 bases and J 7 bases, with 10 bases left between them. DNA for the CDR3: TGTGCCAGTAGTATTCTAGGGGAAAATGAGCAGTTCTTC. As protein: CASSILGENEQFF.

Many counts were recorded for this clonotype. This chain connects TRBV29-1 to TRBJ2-7; D call uncertain. The germline CDR1 and CDR2 sequences are SQVTM and ANQGSEA. Trimming cost V 7 bases and J 3 bases, with 10 bases left between them. CDR3 length: 11 amino acids. CDR3 sequence: CSARDRYEQYF. CDR3 coding DNA: TGCAGCGCCCGAGACCGCTACGAGCAGTACTTC.

This chain uses TRBV12-3 or TRBV12-4 with TRBJ2-5; either TRBD1 or TRBD2 may fit D (6 bases each). The CDR3 is made up of 14 amino acids. With 4 bases removed from V and 5 bases from J, the gap between germline ends came to 14 bases. The CDR3 here is CASSSFGGLETQYF. The CDR3 bases are TGTGCCAGCAGTTCGTTTGGGGGGCTGGAGACCCAGTACTTC.

This rearrangement joins TRBV5-1 to TRBJ1-1; D perhaps matches TRBD1 (5 bases). Trimming took 0 bases from V and 5 from J, leaving 17 bases between them. Germline CDR1 is SGHRS and CDR2 is YFSETQ. CDR3 length equals 16 residues. In DNA form, the CDR3 reads TGCGCCAGCAGCTTGGAGGAGGGGTTGACGGGAACTGAAGCTTTCTTT. Translation gives CASSLEEGLTGTEAFF.

V is TRBV12-3 or TRBV12-4 and J is TRBJ1-2; D is possibly TRBD1 (6 bases). Trimming pared 1 base from V and 6 bases from J, leaving 15 bases between. This CDR3 region has 15 residues. CDR3 sequence (DNA): TGTGCCAGCAGTTTAGGTCGACAGGCGGTAGATGGCTACACCTTC. Translation: CASSLGRQAVDGYTF.

This clonotype has only one observation. The V call is TRBV19, the J call TRBJ2-1; D ambiguous. V dropped 5 bases and J dropped 7 bases, with 18 bases sitting between them. Germline V CDR1 and CDR2: LNHDA, SQIVND (reference sequence). The CDR3 has 15 amino acids. CDR3 loop: CASSVGISGGNEQFF. In nucleotides, the CDR3 is TGTGCCAGTAGTGTGGGGATATCGGGTGGAAATGAGCAGTTCTTC.

Many counts were recorded for this clonotype. This chain joins TRBV5-6 and TRBJ2-1; D may be TRBD2 (5 bases). Trimming stripped 5 bases from V and 8 bases from J, with 14 bases between. Germline values: CDR1 SGHDT, CDR2 YYEEEE. The CDR3 contains 13 residues. CDR3 amino acids: CASRSPGFHEQFF. In DNA form, the CDR3 reads TGTGCCAGCAGATCCCCGGGGTTCCATGAGCAGTTCTTC.

This clonotype has a handful of counts. This chain uses TRBV5-1 with TRBJ2-2, with TRBD2 matching 7 bases. Germline CDR1 SGHRS, CDR2 YFSETQ. The CDR3 consists of 16 residues. V shed 4 bases, J shed 1 base, and the junction held 7 bases outside the gene matches. The CDR3 spells CASSTGGGVNTGELFF. The CDR3 nucleotides read TGCGCCAGCAGCACGGGAGGTGGGGTGAACACCGGGGAGCTGTTTTTT.

CDR3 nucleotide sequence: TGCGCCAGCAGCCAAACATTAGCGGGGGGCCTGAACACCGGGGAGCTGTTTTTT. Translated, it gives CASSQTLAGGLNTGELFF. The gene calls are TRBV4-1 and TRBJ2-2; 10 nucleotides align to TRBD2. CDR1 is MGHRA, CDR2 YSYEKL, per germline. V gave up 2 bases and J gave up 1 base; unmatched junction bases: 7. The CDR3 consists of 18 residues.

Regarding this clonotype: This may be a read error: a much more frequent sequence differs by one nucleotide. The V call is TRBV6-5, the J call TRBJ2-3; D might be TRBD2 (5 bases). Germline-derived CDR1 and CDR2 are MNHEY and SVGAGI. This CDR3 is built from 13 residues. CDR3 coding DNA: TGTTCCAGCAGCACCACTAGTACCGATACGCAGTATTTT. Translating it yields CSSSTTSTDTQYF.

The chain combines TRBV4-1 with TRBJ1-2; no clear D. CDR3 length equals 15 residues. Per germline, CDR1 MGHRA and CDR2 YSYEKL. V was trimmed by 3 bases and J by 4 bases, leaving 15 bases between them. CDR3 sequence: CASSQETDNPYGYTF. In DNA, the CDR3 is TGCGCCAGCAGCCAGGAAACAGACAACCCCTATGGCTACACCTTC.

This clonotype was recorded a few times. J is TRBJ2-7 and V is TRBV30; D possibly uses TRBD1 or TRBD2 (5 bases each). The CDR3 spans 12 residues. V was pared by 5 bases and J by 6 bases, with 14 bases between. The germline gives CDR1 GTSNPN, CDR2 SVGIG (reference sequence). The CDR3 here is CAWFEGPSEQYF. The CDR3 region has the DNA TGTGCCTGGTTCGAGGGACCCAGCGAGCAGTACTTC. The whole variable domain, remainder taken from reference TRBV30 and TRBJ2-7, is SQTIHQWPATLVQPVGSPLSLECTVEGTSNPNLYWYRQAAGRGLQLLFYSVGIGQISSEVPQNLSASRPQDRQFILSSKKLLLSDSGFYLCAWFEGPSEQYFGPGTRLTVT.

This clonotype was recorded a few times. The chain joins TRBV20-1 to TRBJ1-1; tentatively, D is TRBD1 (6 bases). The CDR3 totals 14 residues. Germline V gives CDR1 DFQATT, CDR2 SNEGSKA (reference sequence). V lost 5 bases and J 6 bases, leaving 19 bases between the germline ends. The CDR3 bases are TGCAGTGCTTTAAGACAGGACCGGACCTCTGAAGCTTTCTTT. It translates to CSALRQDRTSEAFF.

The chain joins TRBV20-1 to TRBJ2-7, with D unresolved. The germline V gene has CDR1 DFQATT and CDR2 SNEGSKA (reference sequence). The CDR3 has 11 residues. V shed 0 bases and J shed 3 bases, with 3 bases lying between them. CDR3 in amino acids: CSAREVYEQYF. CDR3 DNA: TGCAGTGCTAGAGAAGTCTACGAGCAGTACTTC.

This clonotype was seen a handful of times. The chain couples TRBV6-1 to TRBJ2-7; the D gene is possibly TRBD1 (6 bases). Between the trimmed V and J ends, which lost 2 bases and 2 bases, there was a span of 7 bases. CDR1 is MNHNS and CDR2 is SASEGT in the germline V gene. This CDR3 contains 13 residues. CDR3 amino acids: CASSERTAYEQYF. The CDR3 DNA reads as TGTGCCAGCAGTGAAAGGACAGCCTACGAGCAGTACTTC.

The V and J genes are TRBV9 and TRBJ2-5; D is unclear. V lost 5 bases to trimming and J lost 4 bases, with 12 bases between them. This CDR3 is 13 amino acids long. Per the germline V gene, CDR1 is SGDLS and CDR2 is YYNGEE. CDR3 in DNA: TGTGCCAGCAGTCCCACAAGGACAGAGACCCAGTACTTC. Translation gives CASSPTRTETQYF. The full variable domain, its missing parts supplied by reference TRBV9 and TRBJ2-5, is DSGVTQTPKHLITATGQRVTLRCSPRSGDLSVYWYQQSLDQGLQFLIQYYNGEERAKGNILERFSAQQFPDLHSELNLSSLELGDSALYFCASSPTRTETQYFGPGTRLLVL.

The V gene is TRBV30, the J gene TRBJ2-3, with 7 bases aligning to TRBD1. CDR3 length equals 15 residues. V shed 1 base and J 2 bases; nucleotides not matched to a gene: 6. Germline CDR1 is GTSNPN and CDR2 is SVGIG (reference sequence). CDR3: CAWSEGRGTTDTQYF. DNA for the CDR3: TGTGCCTGGAGTGAGGGCAGGGGGACCACAGATACGCAGTATTTT.

CDR3 region: CATSETGAYEQYF. CDR3 DNA: TGTGCCACCAGTGAGACAGGAGCCTACGAGCAGTACTTC. The gene calls are TRBV24-1 and TRBJ2-7; the D gene is possibly TRBD1 (6 bases). Per the germline V gene, CDR1 is KGHDR and CDR2 is SFDVKD. V lost 4 bases and J lost 2, with 8 bases in between. The CDR3 runs 13 residues.

Only a few counts were recorded for this clonotype. The J gene is TRBJ2-3, the V gene TRBV7-2; TRBD1 might be the D (5 bases). The CDR3 sequence is 16 residues long. Between the trimmed V and J ends, which lost 1 base and 1 base, there was a span of 12 bases. Germline V gene data show CDR1 as SGHTA and CDR2 as FQGNSA. The chain's CDR3 is CASSLELQQGTDTQYF. The DNA of the CDR3 is TGTGCCAGCAGCTTAGAATTACAACAGGGCACAGATACGCAGTATTTT.

The J gene is TRBJ2-2, the V gene TRBV29-1, with D perhaps TRBD2 (7 bases). The CDR3 contains 14 residues. Germline values: CDR1 SQVTM, CDR2 ANQGSEA. The V end was cut by 4 bases, the J end by 6 bases, with 15 bases between. The CDR3, as DNA: TGCAGCGTTGTGGAGGGGGGGCCAGCCGGGGAGCTGTTTTTT. This gives the protein CSVVEGGPAGELFF.

This clonotype was found a few times. This rearrangement joins TRBV7-2 to TRBJ2-3; D is perhaps TRBD2 (6 bases). From germline, CDR1 is SGHTA and CDR2 FQGNSA. The CDR3 length is 15 residues. Between the trimmed V and J ends, which lost 5 bases and 2 bases, there was a span of 14 bases. This chain's CDR3 is CASSQLALYTDTQYF. The DNA of the CDR3 is TGTGCCAGCAGCCAGCTAGCGTTGTACACAGATACGCAGTATTTT.

The V call is TRBV13, the J call TRBJ2-7; perhaps TRBD2 as D (6 bases). Looked up from germline, CDR1 is PRHDT and CDR2 is FYEKMQ (reference sequence). This CDR3 is 18 amino acids long. Trimming shortened V by 5 bases and J by 3 bases, and 26 bases separated the two germline ends. CDR3 DNA sequence: TGTGCCAGCAGCCTAAGGGAGGCGGGGACTTTAGCCCTCTACGAGCAGTACTTC. It translates to CASSLREAGTLALYEQYF.

This clonotype was picked up a small number of times. The V gene is TRBV5-1, the J gene TRBJ2-7; possibly TRBD2 for D (5 bases). Trimming left V 2 bases short and J 2 bases short, with 14 bases between. The CDR3 spans 15 residues. Germline V gene lookup returns CDR1 SGHRS and CDR2 YFSETQ. This CDR3 is CASSLREGRPYEQYF. CDR3 in DNA: TGCGCCAGCAGCTTACGTGAGGGTAGGCCCTACGAGCAGTACTTC.

This clonotype appeared a few times. The chain carries TRBV20-1 and TRBJ2-5, with 11 bases that match TRBD2. Trimming took 2 bases from V and 0 from J; bases not matched to a gene: 8. Germline V gives CDR1 DFQATT, CDR2 SNEGSKA (reference sequence). The CDR3 is 17 amino acids. CDR3 bases: TGCAGTGCTAGATCACCGGGACTAGCGGAGTACCAAGAGACCCAGTACTTC. Amino acid sequence: CSARSPGLAEYQETQYF.

V gene TRBV5-1 combines with J gene TRBJ1-2; D ambiguous. Trimming pared 1 base from V and 3 bases from J, leaving 7 bases between. The CDR3 contains 13 residues. The germline CDR1 and CDR2 sequences are SGHRS and YFSETQ. The CDR3 nucleotides are TGCGCCAGCAGCTTGTCGAGGGACTATGGCTACACCTTC. Protein: CASSLSRDYGYTF.